These T cell receptor beta chains were read from a single sample in a study of cytomegalovirus exposure and HLA in healthy donors. Sequenced by immunoSEQ multiplex PCR; TCRdb stores in-frame clones only, minus some. Counted here are roughly 100,000 clones, approximately 85% occurring once; the ten biggest clones make up roughly 3.4%. Sequenced: PBMCs. The receptors were sampled from a young man in good health and CMV-seropositive. CDR3s leave out the opening cysteine and the closing phenylalanine or tryptophan. Part of the rows lack a size; the others show once, few, many or a class for expanded clones.

few,TRBJ2-5,TRBV5-6,ASSLPLTGQETQY
-,TRBJ2-1,TRBV28,ASSRWTGGSYNEQF
-,TRBJ1-5,TRBV7-2,ASRIDGTASNQPQH
-,TRBJ2-3,TRBV5-1,ASSSGLAGGSTDTQY
-,TRBJ1-1,TRBV9,ASSVGDRGTEAF
-,TRBJ2-7,TRBV5-1,ASAGTGGSYEQY
-,TRBJ1-1,TRBV28,ASSLERVRNTEAF
-,TRBJ2-5,TRBV7-2,ASSLDGRGQETQY
-,TRBJ2-2,TRBV2,ASSTSVLTNTGELF
-,TRBJ1-2,TRBV10-3,AISEDRVYGYT
few,TRBJ1-2,TRBV7-9,ASSYPPQDYGYT
-,TRBJ2-7,TRBV30,AWGGQSVKKQY
-,TRBJ2-1,TRBV28,ASSSAQWHEQF
-,TRBJ2-5,TRBV5-4,ASSFGLAGGSEQY
-,TRBJ1-3,TRBV5-5,ASSSTGPGNTIY
-,TRBJ2-3,TRBV27,ASRPGPADTQY
-,TRBJ2-1,TRBV7-9,ASSPWTSGRAVRDDEQF
-,TRBJ1-5,TRBV6-6,ASSLILAGSNQPQH
few,TRBJ2-2,TRBV29-1,SVLDYSNTGELF
-,TRBJ2-7,TRBV13,ASSFLGGRAGEQY
-,TRBJ2-7,TRBV2,ASSEVWDRPYEQY
-,TRBJ2-1,TRBV27,ASSPSGPRRGDEQF
-,TRBJ2-3,TRBV6-1,ASSAGLSTDTQY
-,-,TRBV28,ASSPTPGQGTSGSFRGEQY
-,TRBJ1-3,TRBV18,ASSPRGRDSGNTIY
-,TRBJ2-1,TRBV7-9,ASSLTLAGSRGEQF
-,TRBJ1-6,TRBV10-2,ASSEQGPNSPLH
-,TRBJ2-1,TRBV27,ASSFYSGYMQF
-,TRBJ1-3,TRBV6-1,ASRGPGNTIY
-,TRBJ1-1,TRBV5-1,ASGHANTEAF
-,TRBJ2-7,TRBV11-3,ASSPRGNSYEQY
-,TRBJ2-3,TRBV7-2,ASSRDRSTDTQY
few,TRBJ2-3,TRBV10-3,AISDGHITDTQY
-,TRBJ1-5,TRBV30,AWSDGGLDQPQH
-,TRBJ2-1,TRBV6-5,ASTITSGDWNEQF